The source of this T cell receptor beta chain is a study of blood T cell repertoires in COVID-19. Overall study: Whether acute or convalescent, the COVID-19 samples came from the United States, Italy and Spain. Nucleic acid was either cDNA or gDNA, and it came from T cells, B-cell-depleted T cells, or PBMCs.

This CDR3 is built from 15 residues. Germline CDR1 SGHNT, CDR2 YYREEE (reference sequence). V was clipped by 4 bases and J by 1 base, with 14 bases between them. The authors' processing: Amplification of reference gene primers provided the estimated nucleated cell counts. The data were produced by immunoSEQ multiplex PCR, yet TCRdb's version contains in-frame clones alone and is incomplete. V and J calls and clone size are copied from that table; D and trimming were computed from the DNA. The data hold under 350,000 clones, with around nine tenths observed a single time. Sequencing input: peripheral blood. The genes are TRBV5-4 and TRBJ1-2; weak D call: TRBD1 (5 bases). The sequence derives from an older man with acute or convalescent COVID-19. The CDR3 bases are TGTGCCAGCAGCCTGTTGACAGAGAGTAACTATGGCTACACCTTC. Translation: CASSLLTESNYGYTF.